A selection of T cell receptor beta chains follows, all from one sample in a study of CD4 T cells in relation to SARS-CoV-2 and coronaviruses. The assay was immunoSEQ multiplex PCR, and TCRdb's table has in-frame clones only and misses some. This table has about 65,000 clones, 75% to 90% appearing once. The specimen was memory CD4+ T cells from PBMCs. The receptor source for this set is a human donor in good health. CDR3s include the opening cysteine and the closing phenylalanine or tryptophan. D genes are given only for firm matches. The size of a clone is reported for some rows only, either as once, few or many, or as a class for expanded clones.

CASSLNAGRMDEQYF | TGTGCCAGCAGCTTAAACGCAGGAAGGATGGACGAGCAGTACTTC | few | NA | TRBJ2-7 | TRBV7-9
CASSALQGSGTQYF | TGTGCCAGCAGCGCCCTGCAGGGATCCGGGACCCAGTACTTC | NA | NA | TRBJ2-5 | TRBV11-1
CATSPRWGQRAYGYTF | TGTGCTACGAGCCCACGATGGGGGCAAAGGGCCTATGGCTACACCTTC | NA | NA | TRBJ1-2 | TRBV12-5
CASSPPGRNSYEQYF | TGTGCCAGCTCACCGCCCGGGCGGAACTCCTACGAGCAGTACTTC | NA | NA | TRBJ2-7 | TRBV18
CASSPGAEKLFF | TGCGCCAGCAGCCCGGGGGCTGAAAAACTGTTTTTT | NA | NA | TRBJ1-4 | TRBV5-1
CASSAPNVGDFGYTF | TGTGCCAGCAGTGCCCCTAATGTAGGGGATTTTGGCTACACCTTC | NA | NA | TRBJ1-2 | TRBV25-1
CASSLAGRQNYGYTF | TGCGCCAGCAGCTTGGCCGGGCGACAGAACTATGGCTACACCTTC | NA | NA | TRBJ1-2 | TRBV5-1
CASSGTRNEKLFF | TGTGCCAGCTCCGGGACAAGAAATGAAAAACTGTTTTTT | NA | NA | TRBJ1-4 | TRBV3-1/TRBV3-2
CASSLTGYQPQHF | TGTGCCAGCAGTTTGACAGGTTACCAGCCCCAGCATTTT | NA | NA | TRBJ1-5 | TRBV27
CASSYDRVDYGYTF | TGTGCCAGCAGCTACGACAGGGTGGACTATGGCTACACCTTC | once | TRBD1 | TRBJ1-2 | TRBV7-9
CASSAQGGLNNEQFF | TGTGCCAGCAGCGCCCAGGGAGGGTTGAACAATGAGCAGTTCTTC | NA | TRBD2 | TRBJ2-1 | TRBV4-2
CASSRGALAALEQFF | TGTGCCAGCAGTCGAGGGGCACTAGCGGCACTTGAGCAGTTCTTC | NA | TRBD2 | TRBJ2-1 | TRBV7-2
CASSVEGTGYYTF | TGTGCCAGCAGCGTAGAAGGGACAGGGTACTACACCTTC | NA | TRBD1 | TRBJ1-2 | TRBV9
CASSARPGVNTEAFF | TGTGCCAGTAGTGCCAGACCCGGGGTGAACACTGAAGCTTTCTTT | NA | NA | TRBJ1-1 | TRBV19
CASSQGGNEQFF | TGTGCCAGCAGCCAAGGGGGAAATGAGCAGTTCTTC | NA | NA | TRBJ2-1 | TRBV3-1/TRBV3-2
CASSFWGRDTQYF | TGCGCCAGCAGCTTCTGGGGTCGGGATACGCAGTATTTT | NA | NA | TRBJ2-3 | TRBV5-1
CASSLGVRLAPGGDEQFF | TGTGCCAGCAGCTTAGGGGTCAGACTAGCGCCCGGAGGCGATGAGCAGTTCTTC | NA | TRBD2 | TRBJ2-1 | TRBV7-9
CASSLDPPTYNEQFF | TGTGCCAGCAGCTTGGACCCACCGACCTACAATGAGCAGTTCTTC | NA | NA | TRBJ2-1 | TRBV5-4
CASSGDYPSYEQYF | TGTGCCAGCAGCGGGGACTACCCATCCTACGAGCAGTACTTC | NA | TRBD2 | TRBJ2-7 | TRBV9
CASSLVGAADTQYF | TGCGCCAGCAGCTTGGTAGGGGCCGCAGATACGCAGTATTTT | NA | NA | TRBJ2-3 | TRBV5-1
CASSAGTGQETQYF | TGTGCCAGCAGCGCCGGGACAGGGCAAGAGACCCAGTACTTC | NA | TRBD1 | TRBJ2-5 | TRBV2
CASSLGTGIQAFF | TGTGCCAGCAGCCTCGGGACAGGGATCCAAGCTTTCTTT | NA | TRBD1 | TRBJ1-1 | TRBV7-2
CASSFGYLGGSSYEQYF | TGTGCCAGCAGTTTCGGATATCTGGGCGGGAGCTCCTACGAGCAGTACTTC | NA | TRBD2 | TRBJ2-7 | TRBV28
CASSWGTEAFF | TGTGCCAGCAGCTGGGGAACTGAAGCTTTCTTT | NA | NA | TRBJ1-1 | TRBV7-9
CASSLGRVGTGELFF | TGTGCCAGCAGTTTGGGGAGGGTGGGCACCGGGGAGCTGTTTTTT | once | TRBD2 | TRBJ2-2 | TRBV28
CASSVSNRGGEQFF | TGTGCCAGCAGTGTCTCCAACCGGGGCGGGGAGCAGTTCTTC | NA | NA | TRBJ2-1 | TRBV6-4
CASSYEGLGADTQYF | TGTGCCAGCAGTTACGAAGGTTTAGGCGCAGATACGCAGTATTTT | NA | NA | TRBJ2-3 | TRBV6-2/TRBV6-3
CASSPPRGRAGTDTQYF | TGTGCCAGCAGCCCCCCCCGTGGGAGGGCGGGCACAGATACGCAGTATTTT | NA | TRBD2 | TRBJ2-3 | TRBV7-9
CASSEIVEGTSSYEQYF | TGTGCCAGCAGTGAGATCGTTGAGGGAACCAGCTCCTACGAGCAGTACTTC | NA | NA | TRBJ2-7 | TRBV2
CASSSLGSGRVNEQFF | TGTGCCAGCAGCTCCCTTGGGAGCGGGAGGGTCAATGAGCAGTTCTTC | NA | TRBD2 | TRBJ2-1 | TRBV2
CASSLNYNEQFF | TGTGCCAGCAGTTTAAATTACAATGAGCAGTTCTTC | few | NA | TRBJ2-1 | TRBV28
CASSDSVGTSNTEAFF | TGTGCCAGCAGTGATAGTGTGGGGACATCTAACACTGAAGCTTTCTTT | few | NA | TRBJ1-1 | TRBV2
CASSSQGDEQFF | TGTGCCAGCAGCTCTCAGGGCGATGAGCAGTTCTTC | NA | NA | TRBJ2-1 | TRBV11-2
CASSTTHTGELFF | TGTGCCAGTAGCACCACACACACCGGGGAGCTGTTTTTT | NA | NA | TRBJ2-2 | TRBV19
CASSDRTGYNEQFF | TGTGCCAGCAGCGACCGGACGGGATACAATGAGCAGTTCTTC | NA | NA | TRBJ2-1 | TRBV11-3
CSASDDKETQYF | TGCAGCGCATCAGATGATAAAGAGACCCAGTACTTC | NA | NA | TRBJ2-5 | TRBV29-1
CASTLYEGGTGELFF | TGTGCCAGCACTCTCTATGAGGGTGGGACCGGGGAGCTGTTTTTT | NA | NA | TRBJ2-2 | TRBV2
CASSQDNSREQYF | TGTGCCAGCAGCCAAGATAACAGCCGCGAGCAGTACTTC | NA | NA | TRBJ2-7 | TRBV3-1/TRBV3-2
CASSGGQETQYF | TGCGCCAGCAGCGGCGGGCAAGAGACCCAGTACTTC | NA | NA | TRBJ2-5 | TRBV5-1
CATSDLVASGYNEQFF | TGTGCCACCAGTGATTTGGTTGCTAGCGGCTACAATGAGCAGTTCTTC | NA | TRBD2 | TRBJ2-1 | TRBV24-1
CASSEVWGSYNQPQHF | TGTGCCAGCAGTGAAGTCTGGGGTTCATACAATCAGCCCCAGCATTTT | NA | NA | TRBJ1-5 | TRBV2
CASSWGGSYNEQFF | TGTGCCAGCAGCTGGGGGGGATCCTACAATGAGCAGTTCTTC | NA | TRBD2 | TRBJ2-1 | TRBV11-2
CASSDSASYEQYF | TGTGCCAGCAGTGATAGCGCGAGCTACGAGCAGTACTTC | NA | NA | TRBJ2-7 | TRBV6-1
CATSRDLNAGLSEQYF | TGTGCCACCAGCAGAGATCTAAACGCAGGGCTGAGCGAGCAGTACTTC | few | NA | TRBJ2-7 | TRBV15
CAWCNQGGEKLFF | TGTGCCTGGTGTAACCAGGGTGGCGAAAAACTGTTTTTT | few | NA | TRBJ1-4 | TRBV30
CASSGTGQGLGNSPLHF | TGTGCCAGCAGTGGAACGGGACAGGGACTAGGAAATTCACCCCTCCACTTT | few | TRBD1 | TRBJ1-6 | TRBV6-1
CASTPGRGRGALVGELFF | TGTGCCAGCACCCCCGGACGGGGGCGGGGGGCCTTAGTCGGGGAGCTGTTTTTT | NA | TRBD2 | TRBJ2-2 | TRBV9